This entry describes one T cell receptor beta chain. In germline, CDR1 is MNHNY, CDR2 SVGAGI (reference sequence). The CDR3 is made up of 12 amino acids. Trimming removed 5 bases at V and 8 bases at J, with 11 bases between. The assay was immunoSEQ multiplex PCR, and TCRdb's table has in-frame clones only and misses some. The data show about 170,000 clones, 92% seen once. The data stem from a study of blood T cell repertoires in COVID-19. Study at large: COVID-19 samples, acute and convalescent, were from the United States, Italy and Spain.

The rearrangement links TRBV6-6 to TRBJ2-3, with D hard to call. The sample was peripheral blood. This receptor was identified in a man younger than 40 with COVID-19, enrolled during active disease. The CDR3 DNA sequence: TGTGCCAGCAGTCCCCTTCTCGGTACGCAGTATTTT. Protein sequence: CASSPLLGTQYF.